The rows below give T cell receptor beta chains drawn from one sample of a study of blood T cell repertoires in COVID-19. Assay used: immunoSEQ multiplex PCR; TCRdb lists only in-frame clones, some missing. In the table there are some 120,000 clones, around 82% of which are singletons. The source material was peripheral blood. The source of these receptors is a man aged 80 or over with active or convalescent COVID-19. Each CDR3 is given with its conserved first and last residue. D genes are given only for firm matches. Some rows mark clone size as missing; the rest say once, few, many or name a class of expanded clone.

TRBD2,TRBJ2-1,TRBV7-6,.,15,CASSTGLAGRNEQFF,TGTGCCAGCAGCACCGGACTAGCGGGGCGGAATGAGCAGTTCTTC
.,TRBJ1-2,TRBV25-1,.,13,CASSEYQDGGYTF,TGTGCCAGCAGTGAATACCAGGATGGTGGCTACACCTTC
.,TRBJ2-7,TRBV20-1,.,13,CSASHPSGDEQYF,TGCAGTGCTAGTCACCCTTCCGGTGACGAGCAGTACTTC
.,TRBJ2-2,TRBV15,.,15,CATSRARGSTGELFF,TGTGCCACCAGCAGGGCCCGCGGCTCGACGGGGGAGCTGTTTTTT
.,TRBJ2-7,TRBV13,medium-sized,14,CASSLGTGFYEQYF,TGTGCCAGCAGCTTAGGGACAGGATTCTACGAGCAGTACTTC
.,TRBJ1-2,TRBV7-9,.,13,CASSAVDESGYTF,TGTGCCAGCAGCGCCGTTGATGAGTCTGGCTACACCTTC
TRBD1,TRBJ1-5,TRBV19,.,14,CASSAGQKNQPQHF,TGTGCCAGTAGTGCGGGACAGAAGAATCAGCCCCAGCATTTT
.,TRBJ2-2,TRBV13,.,16,CASSLGAYRGTGELFF,TGTGCCAGCAGCTTAGGCGCCTACCGGGGAACCGGGGAGCTGTTTTTT
.,TRBJ1-2,TRBV19,few,13,CASSISQGYGYTF,TGTGCCAGTAGTATTTCTCAGGGTTATGGCTACACCTTC
TRBD2,TRBJ2-1,TRBV13,.,19,CASSGGLAGVRSSYNEQFF,TGTGCCAGCAGCGGAGGACTAGCGGGGGTCAGGAGCTCCTACAATGAGCAGTTCTTC
.,TRBJ1-5,TRBV30,.,13,CAWSPPTDQPQHF,TGTGCCTGGAGTCCGCCAACGGATCAGCCCCAGCATTTT
TRBD2,TRBJ2-3,TRBV5-6,.,17,CASSLAGLAGWLDTQYF,TGTGCCAGCAGCTTGGCCGGACTAGCGGGGTGGTTAGATACGCAGTATTTT
TRBD1,TRBJ1-1,TRBV7-7,.,13,CASSRDRNTEAFF,TGTGCTAGCAGCCGGGACAGAAACACTGAAGCTTTCTTT
TRBD1,TRBJ1-6,TRBV9,few,14,CASSQTGANSPLHF,TGTGCCAGCAGCCAGACAGGGGCTAATTCACCCCTCCACTTT
TRBD1,TRBJ2-7,TRBV6-5,few,13,CASRQGASYEQYF,TGTGCCAGCCGGCAGGGGGCGTCTTACGAGCAGTACTTC
.,TRBJ1-3,TRBV9,.,15,CASSVGGGGRNTIYF,TGTGCCAGCAGCGTAGGGGGAGGGGGACGAAACACCATATATTTT
.,TRBJ2-1,TRBV28,.,11,CASSYYNEQFF,TGTGCCAGCAGCTACTACAATGAGCAGTTCTTC
.,TRBJ1-6,TRBV4-3,.,13,CASSQVADSPLHF,TGCGCCAGCAGCCAAGTGGCTGATTCACCCCTCCACTTT
TRBD2,TRBJ2-1,TRBV9,.,15,CASSEGLGGLDEQFF,TGTGCCAGCAGCGAGGGACTAGGCGGTCTCGATGAGCAGTTCTTC
.,TRBJ1-3,TRBV6-2/TRBV6-3,.,15,CASSSSGFSGNTIYF,TGTGCCAGCAGTTCTTCAGGATTCTCTGGAAACACCATATATTTT
.,TRBJ1-1,TRBV9,.,14,CASSGLRGNTEAFF,TGTGCCAGCAGCGGGCTAAGGGGGAACACTGAAGCTTTCTTT
TRBD1,TRBJ1-2,TRBV7-9,few,13,CASSYQGAYGYTF,TGTGCCAGCAGCTACCAGGGGGCCTATGGCTACACCTTC
.,TRBJ2-5,TRBV9,.,14,CASSVYQGAETQYF,TGTGCCAGCAGCGTATATCAGGGTGCAGAGACCCAGTACTTC
TRBD1,TRBJ1-4,TRBV5-5,.,17,CASSYVGQGAFNEKLFF,TGTGCCAGCAGCTATGTTGGACAGGGGGCCTTTAATGAAAAACTGTTTTTT
.,TRBJ2-3,TRBV28,.,15,CASASPSSGTDTQYF,TGTGCCAGCGCTTCCCCTAGCAGCGGCACAGATACGCAGTATTTT
TRBD1,TRBJ2-3,TRBV5-1,.,16,CASSLQGQGATDTQYF,TGCGCCAGCAGCTTGCAGGGACAGGGGGCCACAGATACGCAGTATTTT
TRBD1,TRBJ1-2,TRBV6-5,.,14,CASSLTGGRYGYTF,TGTGCCAGCAGTCTGACAGGGGGGAGGTATGGCTACACCTTC
TRBD1,TRBJ2-7,TRBV5-1,.,18,CASSLKPRAQGASYEQYF,TGCGCCAGCAGCTTGAAACCTCGGGCACAGGGGGCATCCTACGAGCAGTACTTC
.,TRBJ2-1,TRBV19,.,13,CASRQGGYNEQFF,TGTGCCAGTAGGCAGGGGGGCTACAATGAGCAGTTCTTC
TRBD1,TRBJ1-2,TRBV27,.,15,CASSSRQGAGYGYTF,TGTGCCAGCAGTTCGCGCCAGGGGGCCGGCTATGGCTACACCTTC
TRBD1,TRBJ2-4,TRBV12-3/TRBV12-4,once,13,CASSRQGADIQYF,TGTGCCAGCAGCCGACAGGGGGCGGACATTCAGTACTTC
.,TRBJ1-1,TRBV20-1,.,13,CSASAGSGTEAFF,TGCAGTGCTAGTGCCGGGTCGGGGACTGAAGCTTTCTTT
.,TRBJ2-5,TRBV7-2,once,15,CASSLALGGQETQYF,TGTGCCAGCAGCTTAGCTCTAGGTGGACAAGAGACCCAGTACTTC
TRBD2,TRBJ2-3,TRBV11-3,.,17,CASSAGTSALSSDTQYF,TGTGCCAGCAGCGCAGGGACTAGCGCATTATCCTCAGATACGCAGTATTTT
.,TRBJ1-2,TRBV18,few,14,CASSPGALNYGYTF,TGTGCCAGCTCACCAGGGGCCCTTAACTATGGCTACACCTTC
.,TRBJ2-7,TRBV11-2,.,13,CASSLGASYEQYF,TGTGCCAGCAGCTTAGGAGCCTCCTACGAGCAGTACTTC
TRBD2,TRBJ2-5,TRBV28,.,15,CASSTRAGGVETQYF,TGTGCCAGCAGTACCCGAGCGGGGGGGGTGGAGACCCAGTACTTC